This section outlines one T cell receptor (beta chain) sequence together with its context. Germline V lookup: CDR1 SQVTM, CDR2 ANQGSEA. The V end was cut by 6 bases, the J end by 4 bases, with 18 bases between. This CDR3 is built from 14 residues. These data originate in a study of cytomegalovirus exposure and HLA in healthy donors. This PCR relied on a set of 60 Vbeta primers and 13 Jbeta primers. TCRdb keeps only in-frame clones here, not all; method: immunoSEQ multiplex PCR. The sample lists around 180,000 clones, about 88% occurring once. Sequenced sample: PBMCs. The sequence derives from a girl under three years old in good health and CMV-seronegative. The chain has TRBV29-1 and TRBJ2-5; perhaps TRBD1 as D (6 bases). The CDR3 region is CSVRGHLQRETQYF. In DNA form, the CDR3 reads TGCAGCGTAAGGGGACACCTTCAACGAGAGACCCAGTACTTC.